These 11 T cell receptor beta chains were all obtained from the same sample, sequenced in a study of cytomegalovirus exposure and HLA in healthy donors. TCRdb keeps only in-frame clones here, not all; method: immunoSEQ multiplex PCR. Of roughly 130,000 clones in the sample, about nine tenths were seen once. The sequencing input was PBMCs. These receptors all come from a man younger than 40 in good health and CMV-seronegative.

The chain recombines TRBV11-2 with TRBJ1-5, with 7 nucleotides matching TRBD1. J was trimmed by 0 bases and V by 1 base; bases with no gene match: 12. This CDR3 contains 19 residues. Germline V lookup: CDR1 SGHAT, CDR2 FQNNGV. The CDR3 nucleotides read TGTGCCAGCAGCTTAGTCGGGACAGCAGTATTATATAGCAATCAGCCCCAGCATTTT. This translates into CASSLVGTAVLYSNQPQHF.

This chain connects TRBV13 to TRBJ2-2, with D possibly matching TRBD2 (5 bases). V lost 4 bases and J lost 0, with 9 bases in between. The CDR3 extends over 15 amino acids. Germline CDR1 is PRHDT and CDR2 is FYEKMQ (reference sequence). Here the CDR3 DNA reads TGTGCCAGCAGCTCGTCGGGATCGAACACCGGGGAGCTGTTTTTT. It encodes CASSSSGSNTGELFF. The full variable domain, with the rest looked up from reference TRBV13 and TRBJ2-2, is AAGVIQSPRHLIKEKRETATLKCYPIPRHDTVYWYQQGPGQDPQFLISFYEKMQSDKGSIPDRFSAQQFSDYHSELNMSSLELGDSALYFCASSSSGSNTGELFFGEGSRLTVL.

V usage is TRBV7-7 and J usage is TRBJ2-3; a weak D match, TRBD2 (6 bases). Between the trimmed V and J ends, which lost 2 bases and 7 bases, there was a span of 19 bases. From germline, CDR1 is SSHAT and CDR2 FNYEAQ (reference sequence). The CDR3 covers 16 residues. CDR3 in amino acids: CASSLSPSGGANTQYF. DNA for the CDR3: TGTGCCAGCAGCTTATCCCCAAGCGGAGGGGCGAATACGCAGTATTTT.

CDR3 protein: CASSRDRSYEQYF. The CDR3 nucleotides are TGTGCCAGCAGCCGGGACAGGAGTTACGAGCAGTACTTC. This chain links TRBV7-3 with TRBJ2-7, with 8 bases fitting TRBD1. Germline V gives CDR1 SGHTA, CDR2 FQGTGA. This CDR3 contains 13 residues. With 5 bases clipped from V and 4 bases from J, the junction kept 4 bases outside the gene matches.

The chain joins TRBV5-1 to TRBJ1-2; perhaps TRBD1 as D (5 bases). This CDR3 contains 15 residues. The V end was cut by 5 bases, the J end by 2 bases, with 16 bases between. Germline loops: CDR1 SGHRS, CDR2 YFSETQ. CDR3 coding DNA: TGCGCCAGCAGTGCGGGGGGAGGATTAAACTATGGCTACACCTTC. Protein: CASSAGGGLNYGYTF.

The V and J genes are TRBV5-4 and TRBJ1-1; D unresolved. Trimming shortened V by 1 base and J by 4 bases, and 11 bases separated the two germline ends. CDR3 length: 14 residues. Germline CDR1 reads SGHNT; CDR2 reads YYREEE (reference sequence). As DNA, the CDR3 is TGTGCCAGCAGCTTGTACAGTCGAATCACTGAAGCTTTCTTT. This translates into CASSLYSRITEAFF.

The rearrangement links TRBV4-1 to TRBJ1-1; no reliable D call. CDR1 is MGHRA, CDR2 YSYEKL, per germline. The CDR3 length is 14 residues. The V end lost 1 base, the J end lost 0 bases, and 6 bases lay between the germline ends. The CDR3 spells CASSQVAVNTEAFF. The CDR3 DNA follows: TGCGCCAGCAGCCAAGTTGCGGTGAACACTGAAGCTTTCTTT.

The V call is TRBV4-3, the J call TRBJ2-3; D is unresolved. From germline, CDR1 is LGHNA and CDR2 YSLEER. V dropped 0 bases and J dropped 0 bases, with 7 bases sitting between them. The CDR3 has 15 amino acids. For the CDR3, the DNA is TGCGCCAGCAGCCAAGATGCTAGGAGCACAGATACGCAGTATTTT. Translation: CASSQDARSTDTQYF.

This rearrangement joins TRBV5-6 to TRBJ2-3; 10 bases line up with TRBD2. CDR1 SGHDT and CDR2 YYEEEE come from the germline V gene. This CDR3 spans 15 amino acids. V lost 2 bases and J lost 0; bases outside the gene matches: 0. As DNA, the CDR3 is TGTGCCAGCAGCTTACTAGCGGGGAGCACAGATACGCAGTATTTT. This encodes CASSLLAGSTDTQYF.

The rearrangement joins TRBV7-9 to TRBJ2-7; D is uncertain. V was cut by 5 bases and J by 7 bases, with 15 bases left in between. The CDR3 length is 13 residues. Germline values: CDR1 SEHNR, CDR2 FQNEAQ (reference sequence). Written as DNA, the CDR3 is TGTGCCAGCAGCCCACATCTGGCCGGGGAGCAGTACTTC. Amino acid sequence: CASSPHLAGEQYF.

This sequence joins TRBV5-6 and TRBJ2-7, with D hard to call. CDR1 and CDR2 (germline): SGHDT, YYEEEE. Trimming left V 1 base short and J 0 bases short, with 2 bases between. The CDR3 is made up of 12 amino acids. In nucleotides, the CDR3 is TGTGCCAGCAGCTTGCTCTCCTACGAGCAGTACTTC. Its protein is CASSLLSYEQYF.